Described below is a single TCR beta chain sequence and its context. Its antigen is not identified. This sample was taken from a study of blood T cells in healthy people across ages. Study-wide points: PBMCs went unsorted, and a conclusive naive versus antigen-experienced comparison was therefore prevented.

A second PCR of about 7 to 12 cycles used a sample-barcoded 5' primer and a J-beta primer mix. TCRdb re-analysed the 5' RACE reads in MiXCR, keeping a single row per CDR3 protein. The sample yields 800,000 to 1,000,000 distinct CDR3 sequences, 45% to 50% seen once. The TCR originated in a man aged 25-45 years in good health. Sequenced material: blood.

This CDR3 is CASSLNEQANEQYF. As DNA, the CDR3 is TGTGCCAGCAGCTTGAACGAGCAGGCCAATGAACAGTACTTC. The chain has TRBV5-4 and TRBJ2-7; D unresolved. Germline V lookup: CDR1 SGHNT, CDR2 YYREEE (reference sequence). The CDR3 extends over 14 amino acids. V shed 1 base and J shed 10 bases, with 18 bases lying between them.